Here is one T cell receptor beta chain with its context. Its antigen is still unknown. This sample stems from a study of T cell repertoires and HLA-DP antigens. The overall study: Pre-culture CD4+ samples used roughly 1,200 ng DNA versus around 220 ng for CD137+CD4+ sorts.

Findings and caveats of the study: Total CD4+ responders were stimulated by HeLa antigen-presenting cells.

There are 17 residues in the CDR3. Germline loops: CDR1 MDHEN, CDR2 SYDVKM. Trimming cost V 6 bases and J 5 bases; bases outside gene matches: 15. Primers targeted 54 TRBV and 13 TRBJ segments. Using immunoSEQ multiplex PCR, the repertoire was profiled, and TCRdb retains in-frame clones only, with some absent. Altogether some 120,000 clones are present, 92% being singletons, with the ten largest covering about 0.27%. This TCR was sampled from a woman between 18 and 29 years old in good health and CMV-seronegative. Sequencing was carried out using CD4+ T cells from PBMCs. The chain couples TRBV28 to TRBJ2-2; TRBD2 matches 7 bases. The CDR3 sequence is CASSPNRLGGPTGELFF. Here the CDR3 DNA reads TGTGCCAGCAGCCCCAACCGACTGGGAGGGCCGACCGGGGAGCTGTTTTTT.